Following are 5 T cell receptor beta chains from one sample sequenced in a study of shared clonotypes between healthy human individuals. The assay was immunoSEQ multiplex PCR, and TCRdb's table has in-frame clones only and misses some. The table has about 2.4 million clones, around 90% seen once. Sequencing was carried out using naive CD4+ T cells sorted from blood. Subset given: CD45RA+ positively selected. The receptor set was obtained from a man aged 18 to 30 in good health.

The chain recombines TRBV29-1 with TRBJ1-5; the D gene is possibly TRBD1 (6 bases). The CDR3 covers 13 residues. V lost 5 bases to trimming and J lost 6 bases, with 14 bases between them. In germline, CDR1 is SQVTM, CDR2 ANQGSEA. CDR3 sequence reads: CSVISGGGQPQHF. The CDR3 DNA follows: TGCAGCGTTATCTCGGGGGGCGGTCAGCCCCAGCATTTT.

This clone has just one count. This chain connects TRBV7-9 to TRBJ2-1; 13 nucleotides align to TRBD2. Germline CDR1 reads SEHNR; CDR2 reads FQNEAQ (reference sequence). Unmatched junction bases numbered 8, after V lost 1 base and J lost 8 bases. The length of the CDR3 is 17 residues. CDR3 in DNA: TGTGCCAGCAGCTTAGGCTTACTAGCGGGGGGGCTCGATGAGCAGTTCTTC. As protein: CASSLGLLAGGLDEQFF.

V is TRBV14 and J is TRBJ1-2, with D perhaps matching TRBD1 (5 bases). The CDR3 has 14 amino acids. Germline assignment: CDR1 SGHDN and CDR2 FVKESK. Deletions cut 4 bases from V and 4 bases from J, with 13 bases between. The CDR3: CASSPLGVGYGYTF. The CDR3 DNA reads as TGTGCCAGCAGCCCTCTGGGGGTCGGCTATGGCTACACCTTC.

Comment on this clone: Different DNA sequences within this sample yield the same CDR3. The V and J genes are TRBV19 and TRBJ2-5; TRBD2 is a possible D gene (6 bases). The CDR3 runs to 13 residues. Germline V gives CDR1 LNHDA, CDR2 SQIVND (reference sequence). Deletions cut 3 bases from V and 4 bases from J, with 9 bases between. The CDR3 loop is CASSIVGGETQYF. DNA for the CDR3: TGTGCCAGTAGTATTGTGGGGGGAGAGACCCAGTACTTC.

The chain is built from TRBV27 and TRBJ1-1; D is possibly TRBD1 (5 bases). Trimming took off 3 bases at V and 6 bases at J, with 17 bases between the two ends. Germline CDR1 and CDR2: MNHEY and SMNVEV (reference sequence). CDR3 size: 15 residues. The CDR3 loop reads CASSFSPPRGAEAFF. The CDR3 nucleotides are TGTGCCAGCAGTTTTTCACCGCCGAGGGGTGCTGAAGCTTTCTTT.